Shown below are 11 T cell receptor beta chains from a single sample sequenced in a study of T cells in localized non-small cell lung cancer. Clones were sequenced by immunoSEQ multiplex PCR, and TCRdb holds only the in-frame ones, with some missing. Of 40,000 to 55,000 clones listed, 81% are singletons. The sample consisted of peripheral blood mononuclear cells, taken before any cancer treatment. The receptors shown here come from a man between 40 and 75 years old with stage III lung adenocarcinoma.

This clone was detected a few times. The chain employs TRBV5-1 and TRBJ2-7; 12 bases line up with TRBD1. The CDR3 consists of 15 residues. Germline V CDR1 and CDR2: SGHRS, YFSETQ. J gave up 7 bases and V 4 bases, and 9 bases lay outside the gene matches. For the CDR3, the DNA is TGCGCCAGCAGCCCCGCGGGACAGGGGGCGTGGGAGCAGTACTTC. This sequence encodes CASSPAGQGAWEQYF.

The V and J genes are TRBV6-5 and TRBJ1-2; D gene ambiguous. In germline, CDR1 is MNHEY, CDR2 SVGAGI. The CDR3 spans 14 residues. V was trimmed by 2 bases and J by 3 bases, leaving 10 bases between them. The CDR3 region has the DNA TGTGCCAGCAGTTACCGGGGTGTCTACTATGGCTACACCTTC. Amino acid sequence: CASSYRGVYYGYTF.

The chain recombines TRBV5-6 with TRBJ2-6; 9 nucleotides align to TRBD2. The CDR3 runs to 19 residues. V shed 0 bases, J shed 0 bases, and the junction held 7 bases outside the gene matches. Looked up from germline, CDR1 is SGHDT and CDR2 is YYEEEE. In DNA, the CDR3 is TGTGCCAGCAGCTTGGAAGGTCCTAGCGGGGACTCTGGGGCCAACGTCCTGACTTTC. Amino acids: CASSLEGPSGDSGANVLTF.

The chain employs TRBV29-1 and TRBJ2-7; TRBD1 matches at 9 bases. The germline V gene encodes CDR1 SQVTM and CDR2 ANQGSEA. After removal of 3 bases from V and 4 bases from J, the junction contained 13 bases not matched to a gene. The CDR3 extends over 16 amino acids. Here the CDR3 DNA reads TGCAGCGTTGAGGGGCTCGCCGGGACAGGGTTGTACGAGCAGTACTTC. This encodes CSVEGLAGTGLYEQYF.

This chain joins TRBV6-4 and TRBJ2-1; 10 nucleotides agree with TRBD2. The CDR3 contains 14 residues. Trimming removed 0 bases from V and 7 bases from J; junction bases left unmatched: 0. The germline V gene has CDR1 MRHNA and CDR2 SNTAGT. CDR3 DNA: TGTGCCAGCAGTGACTCTAGCGGGGGGAATGAGCAGTTCTTC. The encoded protein is CASSDSSGGNEQFF.

The J gene is TRBJ2-7, the V gene TRBV12-5; weak D call: TRBD1 (7 bases). V was trimmed by 5 bases and J by 1 base, leaving 15 bases between them. CDR1 and CDR2 (germline): LGHNT, FRNRAP. The CDR3 totals 15 residues. CDR3 sequence: CASGAGGGGSYEQYF. The DNA of the CDR3 is TGTGCTAGTGGTGCAGGGGGAGGAGGGTCCTACGAGCAGTACTTC. The entire variable domain, with the rest obtained from reference TRBV12-5 and TRBJ2-7, is as follows: DARVTQTPRHKVTEMGQEVTMRCQPILGHNTVFWYRQTMMQGLELLAYFRNRAPLDDSGMPKDRFSAEMPDATLATLKIQPSEPRDSAVYFCASGAGGGGSYEQYFGPGTRLTVT.

This chain uses TRBV5-1 with TRBJ2-7; maybe TRBD1 (6 bases). Germline V CDR1 and CDR2: SGHRS, YFSETQ. The germline V and J ends were trimmed by 5 bases and 0 bases, with 27 bases remaining between them. The CDR3 loop spans 19 amino acids. DNA of the CDR3: TGCGCCAGCAGGGACGGAACAGGGTTACGGGCTTATAGCTCCTACGAGCAGTACTTC. Translating gives CASRDGTGLRAYSSYEQYF.

The gene calls are TRBV5-1 and TRBJ1-1; D remains unclear. CDR1 is SGHRS and CDR2 is YFSETQ in the germline V gene. The CDR3 spans 15 residues. V was trimmed by 3 bases and J by 4 bases, leaving 16 bases between them. The CDR3 region is CASSYGRTGSTEAFF. In DNA, the CDR3 is TGCGCCAGCAGCTATGGTAGAACCGGTAGCACTGAAGCTTTCTTT. The variable domain in full, completed from reference TRBV5-1 and TRBJ1-1, reads KAGVTQTPRYLIKTRGQQVTLSCSPISGHRSVSWYQQTPGQGLQFLFEYFSETQRNKGNFPGRFSGRQFSNSRSEMNVSTLELGDSALYLCASSYGRTGSTEAFFGQGTRLTVV.

The chain uses TRBV2 and TRBJ2-1; no clear D gene. Trimming removed 2 bases at V and 4 bases at J, with 0 bases between. The CDR3 consists of 11 residues. Germline V gene data show CDR1 as SNHLY and CDR2 as FYNNEI. This CDR3 is CASSEYNEQFF. The CDR3 coding sequence is TGTGCCAGCAGTGAATACAATGAGCAGTTCTTC.

The chain couples TRBV6-5 to TRBJ2-2; D possibly corresponds to TRBD1 (6 bases). V was pared by 2 bases and J by 7 bases, with 17 bases between. Per the germline V gene, CDR1 is MNHEY and CDR2 is SVGAGI. CDR3 length equals 16 residues. CDR3 sequence: CASSYLPTGLGGELFF. CDR3 sequence (DNA): TGTGCCAGCAGTTACCTCCCGACAGGTTTGGGCGGGGAGCTGTTTTTT.

The chain joins TRBV19 to TRBJ1-1; 7 nucleotides align to TRBD1. Germline V CDR1 and CDR2: LNHDA, SQIVND (reference sequence). Losses at the gene ends were 4 bases for V and 3 bases for J; bases not matched to a gene: 5. The CDR3 contains 14 residues. The CDR3 DNA reads as TGTGCCAGTAGTACCGGGACAGCCTACACTGAAGCTTTCTTT. Protein: CASSTGTAYTEAFF.